Listed below are T cell receptor beta chains from one sample, sequenced in a study of T cell repertoires in cytomegalovirus infection. Each CDR3 protein is one row after TCRdb ran MiXCR on the reads. The sample contains 510,000 or so distinct CDR3 sequences, approximately 25% of which appear only once. Sequencing was done on a sample of PBMCs. Every receptor here comes from a human donor in good health (CMV status not recorded). Some clones in this sample may be carry-over from other donors' samples. CDR3s include the opening cysteine and the closing phenylalanine or tryptophan. Each record gives: clone size, V gene, J gene, D gene, CDR3 protein, CDR3 DNA. A D gene is named only where the DNA matches it firmly. A row's size may be missing; if present it is once, few, many or a size class.

>-|TRBV2|TRBJ2-2|-
CASGMKNTGELFF
TGTGCCAGCGGGATGAAAAACACCGGGGAGCTGTTTTTT
>-|TRBV20-1|TRBJ2-3|-
CSAALPKGATDTQYF
TGCAGTGCTGCCCTTCCCAAGGGCGCTACAGATACGCAGTATTTT
>-|TRBV4-1|TRBJ1-3|-
CASSSRLNPGNTIYF
TGCGCCAGCAGCTCCAGACTGAACCCTGGAAACACCATATATTTT
>-|TRBV9|TRBJ2-7|-
CASSVEGFNEQYF
TGTGCCAGCAGCGTAGAGGGGTTCAACGAGCAGTACTTC
>-|TRBV12-3/TRBV12-4|TRBJ2-7|-
CASSPSRATYEQYF
TGTGCCAGCAGTCCCTCTCGAGCTACCTACGAGCAGTACTTC
>many|TRBV7-2|TRBJ1-2|-
CASSYPGDYYGYTF
TGTGCCAGCAGCTATCCGGGCGACTACTATGGCTACACCTTC
>-|TRBV18|TRBJ1-2|-
CASSPLGDNYGYTF
TGTGCCAGCTCACCATTAGGGGATAACTATGGCTACACCTTC
>-|TRBV7-9|TRBJ2-5|-
CASSLGRSQVETQYF
TGTGCCAGCAGCTTAGGGCGGTCCCAAGTGGAGACCCAGTACTTC
>many|TRBV7-9|TRBJ1-5|-
CASSLGLRQPQHF
TGTGCCAGCAGCTTAGGTCTCCGTCAGCCCCAGCATTTT
>many|TRBV7-8|TRBJ1-1|-
CASSLEGGVSRAFF
TGTGCCAGCAGCTTAGAGGGGGGGGTAAGCCGGGCTTTCTTT
>-|TRBV7-4|TRBJ1-3|-
CASITGRLVGGNTIYF
TGTGCCAGCATCACCGGCAGGCTCGTTGGGGGAAACACCATATATTTT
>-|TRBV6-1|TRBJ2-1|TRBD2
CASSEQGGMGEQFF
TGTGCCAGCAGTGAACAGGGAGGGATGGGAGAGCAGTTCTTC
>many|TRBV7-2|TRBJ2-7|-
CASSLLGYEQYF
TGTGCCAGCAGCTTATTAGGGTACGAGCAGTACTTC
>-|TRBV4-1|TRBJ1-5|TRBD1
CASSQPTGAPNGNQPQHF
TGCGCCAGCAGCCAACCGACAGGGGCCCCGAATGGCAATCAGCCCCAGCATTTT
>-|TRBV4-3|TRBJ1-2|TRBD1
CASSLSRQGNYGYTF
TGCGCCAGCAGCCTTTCGAGACAGGGGAACTATGGCTACACCTTC
>-|TRBV12-3/TRBV12-4|TRBJ1-6|-
CASSTGVVSPLHF
TGTGCCAGCAGTACGGGGGTGGTCTCACCCCTCCACTTT